This TCR beta chain was sequenced in a study of blood T cell repertoires in COVID-19. Study context: Spain, Italy and the United States supplied samples that represented acute and convalescent COVID-19.

The V and J ends lost 4 bases and 4 bases, in that order; junction bases with no gene match: 6. The V gene's germline CDR1 is SGDLS and CDR2 YYNGEE. The CDR3 sequence is 16 residues long. The method was immunoSEQ multiplex PCR; TCRdb's version includes in-frame clones alone and lacks a portion of them. The sample has about 150,000 clones; roughly 80% are singletons. The receptor was derived from a man over 45 with active or convalescent COVID-19. The sample was peripheral blood. The chain has TRBV9 and TRBJ2-1, with 12 bases aligning to TRBD2. CDR3 DNA: TGTGCCAGCAGCCTCCGGACTAGCGGGGAATACAATGAGCAGTTCTTC. It yields the protein CASSLRTSGEYNEQFF.